These T cell receptor beta chains were read from a single sample in a study of blood T cell repertoires in COVID-19. Repertoires were generated with immunoSEQ multiplex PCR, while TCRdb's copy carries only in-frame clones and drops some. The sample lists about 170,000 clones; about 86% were seen once. Sequenced sample: peripheral blood. The receptors shown here come from a human donor with acute or convalescent COVID-19. The donor label of this sample is uncertain. Each CDR3 is given with its conserved first and last residue. D genes are given only for firm matches. Clone size appears in some rows only: once, few, many, or a class for an expanded clone.

clone_size | d_call | j_call | v_call | cdr3_aa | cdr3_nt
- | TRBD2 | TRBJ2-1 | TRBV14 | CASSRERREGRNNEQFF | TGTGCCAGCAGTAGGGAAAGACGGGAGGGCCGAAACAATGAGCAGTTCTTC
- | - | TRBJ2-4 | TRBV2 | CASSDYTVKEAKNIQYF | TGTGCCAGCAGTGATTATACAGTCAAAGAAGCCAAAAACATTCAGTACTTC
once | - | TRBJ1-2 | TRBV6-2/TRBV6-3 | CASSDPGHVNNGYTF | TGTGCCAGCAGTGACCCGGGACACGTCAACAATGGCTACACCTTC
once | - | TRBJ1-5 | TRBV28 | CASSLAREGQPQHF | TGTGCCAGCAGTTTGGCCAGGGAAGGTCAGCCCCAGCATTTT
- | TRBD1 | TRBJ2-7 | TRBV5-1 | CASSSGTGGYEQYF | TGCGCCAGCAGCTCCGGGACAGGGGGCTACGAGCAGTACTTC
- | - | TRBJ2-2 | TRBV11-2 | CASSGAGANTGELFF | TGTGCCAGCAGCGGGGCCGGAGCGAACACCGGGGAGCTGTTTTTT
- | TRBD2 | TRBJ2-1 | TRBV9 | CASSVYGTSGSSNEQFF | TGTGCCAGCAGCGTCTACGGGACTAGCGGGAGTTCGAATGAGCAGTTCTTC
- | TRBD1 | TRBJ2-5 | TRBV9 | CASSPDGDRPQAQYF | TGTGCCAGCAGCCCAGACGGGGACAGGCCCCAGGCCCAGTACTTC
- | TRBD1 | TRBJ2-7 | TRBV7-9 | CASSLRRGTGSAYEQYF | TGTGCCAGCAGCTTACGGAGAGGGACAGGATCAGCCTACGAGCAGTACTTC
- | - | TRBJ1-6 | TRBV2 | CASEFGQFLHF | TGTGCCAGTGAGTTCGGACAGTTCCTACACTTT
- | TRBD1 | TRBJ2-2 | TRBV30 | CAWRMTGWYWTGELFF | TGTGCCTGGAGGATGACAGGGTGGTATTGGACCGGGGAGCTGTTTTTT
- | - | TRBJ1-5 | TRBV7-2 | CASSLDRAQPQHF | TGTGCCAGCAGCTTAGACAGGGCTCAGCCCCAGCATTTT
once | - | TRBJ1-1 | TRBV6-5 | CASSYGGQTGTEAFF | TGTGCCAGCAGTTACGGGGGACAAACGGGCACTGAAGCTTTCTTT
- | - | TRBJ2-5 | TRBV6-5 | CASSLQETQYF | TGTGCCAGCAGCCTCCAAGAGACCCAGTACTTC
- | - | TRBJ2-7 | TRBV6-5 | CASRNPGAYEQYF | TGTGCCAGCCGGAACCCGGGAGCCTACGAGCAGTACTTC
- | - | TRBJ1-4 | TRBV3-1/TRBV3-2 | CASSQRLGGTNEKLFF | TGTGCCAGCAGCCAGCGGTTGGGGGGGACTAATGAAAAACTGTTTTTT
once | TRBD1 | TRBJ1-2 | TRBV6-5 | CASSLVTGWSYGYTF | TGTGCCAGCAGCCTTGTGACAGGGTGGTCCTATGGCTACACCTTC
- | - | TRBJ2-5 | TRBV9 | CASSVIGGQLETQYF | TGTGCCAGCAGCGTAATTGGAGGGCAATTGGAGACCCAGTACTTC
- | - | TRBJ2-2 | TRBV7-8 | CASTLGGPIGELFF | TGTGCCAGCACTCTCGGGGGTCCCATCGGGGAGCTGTTTTTT
- | - | TRBJ1-4 | TRBV30 | CAWSGTGLTNEKLFF | TGTGCCTGGAGTGGAACAGGTCTAACTAATGAAAAACTGTTTTTT
- | - | TRBJ2-1 | TRBV5-1 | CASSFGLVEGNEQFF | TGCGCCAGCAGCTTTGGACTGGTTGAGGGCAATGAGCAGTTCTTC
- | TRBD1 | TRBJ1-3 | TRBV29-1 | CSVWTGFGNTIYF | TGCAGCGTCTGGACAGGGTTCGGAAACACCATATATTTT
- | - | TRBJ2-3 | TRBV12-3/TRBV12-4 | CASSMERYTQYF | TGTGCCAGCAGTATGGAGCGATATACGCAGTATTTT
- | - | TRBJ2-1 | TRBV19 | CATSALPGNEQFF | TGTGCCACCTCAGCCCTACCGGGCAATGAGCAGTTCTTC
- | TRBD1 | TRBJ1-2 | TRBV5-6 | CASSLGDRLYGYTF | TGTGCCAGCAGCTTGGGGGACAGGCTCTATGGCTACACCTTC
- | TRBD1 | TRBJ2-2 | TRBV19 | CASSINRGPDTGELFF | TGTGCCAGTAGTATAAACAGGGGGCCGGACACCGGGGAGCTGTTTTTT
- | - | TRBJ1-5 | TRBV29-1 | CSGPGGGWSQPQHF | TGCAGCGGCCCGGGGGGGGGCTGGAGTCAGCCCCAGCATTTT
- | TRBD1 | TRBJ1-2 | TRBV13 | CASGLDRVYGYTF | TGTGCCAGCGGCCTGGACAGGGTATATGGCTACACCTTC